This record covers a single T cell receptor beta chain. The authors ran a second PCR of 7 to 11 cycles using a sample-barcoded 5' primer and a J-beta primer mix. TCRdb passed the 5' RACE reads through MiXCR, listing each CDR3 protein once. This repertoire shows roughly 930,000 distinct CDR3 sequences, under 50% found once; its top ten account for 10% to 15%. Trimming took off 2 bases at V and 6 bases at J, with 8 bases between the two ends. The germline V gene has CDR1 SGHTA and CDR2 FQGNSA. The CDR3 loop spans 12 amino acids. This record comes from a study of blood T cells in healthy people across ages.

Sequenced input: blood. V usage is TRBV7-2 and J usage is TRBJ2-7, with D hard to call. The receptor was isolated from a man aged 30 to 39 in good health. CDR3 coding DNA: TGTGCCAGCAGCTTAAATATGAGCGAGCAGTACTTC. It translates to CASSLNMSEQYF. Filled out from reference TRBV7-2 and TRBJ2-7, the complete variable domain reads GAGVSQSPSNKVTEKGKDVELRCDPISGHTALYWYRQSLGQGLEFLIYFQGNSAPDKSGLPSDRFSAERTGGSVSTLTIQRTQQEDSAVYLCASSLNMSEQYFGPGTRLTVT.